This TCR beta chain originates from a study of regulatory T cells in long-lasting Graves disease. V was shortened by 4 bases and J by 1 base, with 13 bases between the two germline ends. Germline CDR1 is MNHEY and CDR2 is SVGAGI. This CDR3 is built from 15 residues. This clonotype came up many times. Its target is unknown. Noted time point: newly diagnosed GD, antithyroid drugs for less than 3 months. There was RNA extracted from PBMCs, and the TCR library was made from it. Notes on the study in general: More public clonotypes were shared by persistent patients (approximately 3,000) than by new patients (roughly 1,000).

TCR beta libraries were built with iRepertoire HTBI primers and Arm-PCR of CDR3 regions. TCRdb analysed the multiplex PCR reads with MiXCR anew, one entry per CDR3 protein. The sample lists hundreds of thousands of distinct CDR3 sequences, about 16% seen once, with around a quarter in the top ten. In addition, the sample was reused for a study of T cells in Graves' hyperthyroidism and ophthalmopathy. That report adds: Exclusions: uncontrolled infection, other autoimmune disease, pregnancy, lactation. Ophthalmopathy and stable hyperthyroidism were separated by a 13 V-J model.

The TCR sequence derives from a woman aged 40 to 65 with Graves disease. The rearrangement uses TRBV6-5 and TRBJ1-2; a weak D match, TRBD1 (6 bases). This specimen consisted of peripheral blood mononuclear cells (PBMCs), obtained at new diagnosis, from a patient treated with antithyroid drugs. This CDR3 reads CASSFLGQLNYGYTF. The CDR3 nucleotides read TGTGCCAGCAGTTTCCTAGGACAGCTTAACTATGGCTACACCTTC.